This is a list of T cell receptor beta chains from one sample in a study of blood T cell repertoires in COVID-19. Some clones are missing from TCRdb's copy, which holds only in-frame ones; the method was immunoSEQ multiplex PCR. The sample has over 250,000 clones; roughly 89% are singletons. Sequencing used peripheral blood. Every receptor here comes from a man aged 50-60 years with acute or convalescent COVID-19. The CDR3 runs from the conserved cysteine through the conserved F or W. A D gene is named only where the DNA matches it firmly. Clone size is shown for a subset of rows, as once, few, many or a class of expanded clone.

D gene	V gene	clone size	J gene	CDR3 protein	CDR3 DNA
-	TRBV5-1	-	TRBJ2-5	CASSSEYQETQYF	TGCGCCAGCAGCAGCGAGTACCAAGAGACCCAGTACTTC
TRBD1	TRBV12-3/TRBV12-4	-	TRBJ1-5	CASSLTGGQPQHF	TGTGCCAGCAGTTTAACAGGGGGCCAGCCCCAGCATTTT
TRBD1	TRBV5-1	-	TRBJ2-5	CASSLTGGSETQYF	TGCGCCAGCAGCTTGACAGGGGGGTCAGAGACCCAGTACTTC
-	TRBV2	-	TRBJ1-2	CASEGGAVGYTF	TGTGCCAGCGAGGGAGGGGCGGTCGGCTACACCTTC
-	TRBV5-1	-	TRBJ2-7	CASSFSGSYEQYF	TGCGCCAGCAGCTTCTCCGGGTCCTACGAGCAGTACTTC
-	TRBV19	-	TRBJ1-1	CASSIRNTEAFF	TGTGCCAGTAGTATTAGGAACACTGAAGCTTTCTTT
TRBD1	TRBV5-5	-	TRBJ2-7	CASSEDRTRYEQYF	TGTGCCAGCAGCGAGGACAGGACCCGCTACGAGCAGTACTTC
TRBD2	TRBV7-9	-	TRBJ2-1	CASSSRLAGAYNEQFF	TGTGCCAGCAGCTCGCGACTAGCGGGGGCCTACAATGAGCAGTTCTTC
TRBD1	TRBV9	-	TRBJ1-2	CASSEPGQNYGYTF	TGTGCCAGCAGCGAACCGGGACAGAACTATGGCTACACCTTC
-	TRBV29-1	once	TRBJ2-5	CSVEVPGFPRTQYF	TGCAGCGTTGAAGTCCCAGGGTTCCCCAGGACCCAGTACTTC
-	TRBV19	-	TRBJ1-5	CASTQDRTANQPQHF	TGTGCCAGTACCCAAGACAGGACGGCCAATCAGCCCCAGCATTTT
-	TRBV15	-	TRBJ1-1	CATSWGGSTEAFF	TGTGCCACCAGCTGGGGGGGTTCCACTGAAGCTTTCTTT
TRBD1	TRBV19	-	TRBJ2-2	CASTRGQGVVDTGELFF	TGTGCCAGTACCCGCGGACAGGGCGTAGTCGACACCGGGGAGCTGTTTTTT
-	TRBV19	-	TRBJ1-3	CASSKRSPGNTIYF	TGTGCCAGTAGCAAGAGGAGTCCCGGAAACACCATATATTTT
TRBD1	TRBV19	-	TRBJ1-2	CASSSGQGVYGYTF	TGTGCCAGTAGTTCCGGACAGGGCGTCTATGGCTACACCTTC
TRBD2	TRBV7-3	once	TRBJ2-1	CASSASLLASGANNEQFF	TGTGCCAGCAGCGCGTCGCTATTGGCTAGCGGGGCCAACAATGAGCAGTTCTTC
-	TRBV14	few	TRBJ1-1	CASSPIYPGGAFF	TGTGCCAGCAGCCCGATCTACCCGGGGGGAGCTTTCTTT
-	TRBV5-5	-	TRBJ2-2	CASSPWGGPDTGELFF	TGTGCCAGCAGCCCCTGGGGGGGGCCGGACACCGGGGAGCTGTTTTTT
TRBD1	TRBV6-1	-	TRBJ1-2	CASSERGTGAHYGYTF	TGTGCCAGCAGTGAACGCGGGACAGGGGCTCACTATGGCTACACCTTC
TRBD1	TRBV11-2	-	TRBJ2-4	CASSPDRAANIQYF	TGTGCCAGCAGCCCGGACAGGGCGGCAAACATTCAGTACTTC
TRBD1	TRBV6-5	-	TRBJ2-5	CASRDRDRVRETQYF	TGTGCCAGCCGAGACCGGGACAGGGTTCGCGAGACCCAGTACTTC
-	TRBV10-1	-	TRBJ1-5	CASANFTGVDQPQHF	TGCGCCAGTGCAAACTTTACGGGAGTCGATCAGCCCCAGCATTTT
TRBD1	TRBV30	-	TRBJ1-2	CAWSGGTGWAYGYTF	TGTGCCTGGAGTGGCGGGACAGGATGGGCCTATGGCTACACCTTC